This TCR beta chain was captured in a study of shared clonotypes between healthy human individuals. The study's findings and limits: Sorted-subset sequencing, rarefaction showed, was incomplete despite large depth.

The healthy adult donors were HIV-negative and reported no recent acute infections or vaccinations. Trimming stripped 8 bases from V and 4 bases from J, with 16 bases between. The CDR3 has 14 amino acids. The V gene's germline CDR1 is MNHNS and CDR2 SASEGT. TCRdb keeps only in-frame clones here, not all; method: immunoSEQ multiplex PCR. The table shows 2 million to 3 million clones, with 90% to 95% occurring only once. Notes on this clone: Its antigen remains unknown.

Sequencing input: naive CD4+ T cells from PBMCs. The subset was: CD45RA+ positively selected. The J gene is TRBJ2-3, the V gene TRBV6-1, with D perhaps TRBD1 or TRBD2 (6 bases each). The clonotype comes from a man younger than 35 in good health. Some clones in this sample may be carry-over from other donors' samples. CDR3: CASRSGARPDTQYF. The CDR3 DNA follows: TGTGCCAGCCGATCGGGGGCGAGGCCAGATACGCAGTATTTT.